A single sample is the source of the 28 T cell receptor beta chains below, sequenced in a study of blood T cell repertoires in COVID-19. The data were produced by immunoSEQ multiplex PCR, yet TCRdb's version contains in-frame clones alone and is incomplete. The sample holds 200,000 to 250,000 clones, approximately 87% seen once. Sequencing used peripheral blood. Receptors originate from a man in his 60s who had recovered from COVID-19.

The chain carries TRBV10-3 and TRBJ2-1, with TRBD2 matching 14 bases. This CDR3 comprises 15 residues. V was pared by 6 bases and J by 9 bases, with 7 bases of the junction left unmatched. The germline CDR1 and CDR2 sequences are ENHRY and SYGVKD. CDR3 residues: CAIRMTSGGAIEQFF. For the CDR3, the DNA is TGTGCCATCAGGATGACTAGCGGGGGGGCCATTGAGCAGTTCTTC.

The chain recombines TRBV5-4 with TRBJ1-2, with a possible D match to TRBD1 (6 bases). Germline CDR1 reads SGHNT; CDR2 reads YYREEE (reference sequence). V was shortened by 5 bases and J by 0 bases, with 23 bases between the two germline ends. This CDR3 has 18 amino acids. As DNA, the CDR3 is TGTGCCAGCAGAGAATTCCTTTTCAATGGACAGCCTAACTATGGCTACACCTTC. It translates to CASREFLFNGQPNYGYTF.

This clone was counted only a few times. The chain combines TRBV3-1 (or the pseudogene TRBV3-2) with TRBJ2-5, with 10 bases lining up with TRBD2. Germline V gives CDR1 LGHDT, CDR2 YNNKEL (reference sequence). The length of the CDR3 is 20 residues. Trimming took 0 bases from V and 1 from J; bases not matched to a gene: 14. In nucleotides, the CDR3 is TGTGCCAGCAGCCAAGACGAGCTAGCGGGAGTTCCCGGGGCCCAAGAGACCCAGTACTTC. It is translated as CASSQDELAGVPGAQETQYF.

This rearrangement joins TRBV30 to TRBJ1-1, with TRBD1 matching 9 bases. The CDR3 totals 15 residues. Germline V gene data show CDR1 as GTSNPN and CDR2 as SVGIG (reference sequence). Unmatched junction bases numbered 10, after V lost 3 bases and J lost 5 bases. CDR3 nucleotide sequence: TGTGCCTGGAGAACCCCGGGACAGGGAAGGACTGAAGCTTTCTTT. Translation: CAWRTPGQGRTEAFF.

The chain couples TRBV4-3 to TRBJ1-2; no clear D. This CDR3 is 13 amino acids long. The germline V and J ends were trimmed by 7 bases and 6 bases, with 15 bases remaining between them. The germline gives CDR1 LGHNA, CDR2 YSLEER. The CDR3: CASNDGISDGYTF. The CDR3 DNA reads as TGCGCCAGCAACGACGGGATCAGTGATGGCTACACCTTC.

V usage is TRBV7-9 and J usage is TRBJ2-5; unclear D gene. Trimming removed 2 bases from V and 3 bases from J, with 10 bases in between. Looked up from germline, CDR1 is SEHNR and CDR2 is FQNEAQ (reference sequence). This CDR3 contains 14 residues. DNA of the CDR3: TGTGCCAGCAGCTTACCTTGGGCAGAAGAGACCCAGTACTTC. The encoded protein is CASSLPWAEETQYF.

The chain is built from TRBV29-1 and TRBJ2-7, with D perhaps matching TRBD2 (7 bases). This CDR3 has 13 amino acids. Germline lookup yields CDR1 SQVTM and CDR2 ANQGSEA. V was cut by 8 bases and J by 2 bases, with 16 bases left in between. The CDR3 bases are TGCAGCCCAGGAGGGGGGGGGCCCTACGAGCAGTACTTC. Translating gives CSPGGGGPYEQYF.

The V gene is TRBV6-5, the J gene TRBJ2-7, with D tentatively TRBD2 (6 bases). V was cut by 0 bases and J by 0 bases, with 9 bases left in between. Per germline, CDR1 MNHEY and CDR2 SVGAGI. The CDR3 is 15 residues long. The CDR3 sequence is CASSYSGGPSYEQYF. As DNA, the CDR3 is TGTGCCAGCAGTTACTCGGGGGGTCCCTCCTACGAGCAGTACTTC.

The chain employs TRBV2 and TRBJ2-1; 11 bases line up with TRBD2. This CDR3 spans 16 amino acids. The V and J ends lost 4 bases and 6 bases, in that order; junction bases with no gene match: 8. Per the germline V gene, CDR1 is SNHLY and CDR2 is FYNNEI. CDR3 sequence: CASSGSRLAGTNEQFF. The CDR3 DNA is TGTGCCAGCAGTGGATCTAGACTAGCGGGAACCAATGAGCAGTTCTTC.

The chain couples TRBV29-1 to TRBJ2-2; 12 nucleotides match TRBD2. CDR1 SQVTM and CDR2 ANQGSEA come from the germline V gene. The CDR3 has 16 residues. V shed 6 bases and J 0 bases; nucleotides not matched to a gene: 5. The DNA for the CDR3 is TGCAGCGTCCCCCGGACTAGCGGGACGAACACCGGGGAGCTGTTTTTT. Encoded protein: CSVPRTSGTNTGELFF.

V usage is TRBV6-5 and J usage is TRBJ2-3, with 10 bases that match TRBD1. The V gene end was trimmed by 9 bases and the J gene end by 4 bases; junction bases not matched to a gene: 4. CDR1 is MNHEY, CDR2 SVGAGI, per germline. CDR3 length equals 13 residues. The CDR3 sequence is CASRQGAADTQYF. CDR3 DNA: TGTGCCAGTCGACAGGGGGCAGCAGATACGCAGTATTTT.

The CDR3 protein is CASSLGARNSGNTIYF. The CDR3 DNA reads TGTGCCAGCAGCTTAGGCGCGCGGAATTCAGGAAACACCATATATTTT. V and J are TRBV7-2 and TRBJ1-3; no reliable D call. V lost 1 base to trimming and J lost 4 bases, with 14 bases between them. CDR1 and CDR2 (germline): SGHTA, FQGNSA. The CDR3 has 16 amino acids.

The chain is built from TRBV6-5 and TRBJ1-6, with a possible D match to TRBD1 (5 bases). V dropped 7 bases and J dropped 5 bases, with 9 bases sitting between them. The germline V gene encodes CDR1 MNHEY and CDR2 SVGAGI. There are 13 residues in the CDR3. The CDR3 here is CASTAGDNSPLHF. The CDR3 nucleotides are TGTGCCAGCACGGCGGGGGATAATTCACCCCTCCACTTT.

As DNA, the CDR3 is TGTGCCAGTACCACGGGTAATTCACCCCTCCACTTT. It yields the protein CASTTGNSPLHF. The V call is TRBV19, the J call TRBJ1-6; the D is unclear. Germline V lookup: CDR1 LNHDA, CDR2 SQIVND (reference sequence). The CDR3 extends over 12 amino acids. V was shortened by 7 bases and J by 6 bases, with 7 bases between the two germline ends.

The chain recombines TRBV30 with TRBJ1-2, with a possible D match to TRBD1 (5 bases). Germline V gene sequence: CDR1 GTSNPN, CDR2 SVGIG (reference sequence). Trimming cost V 3 bases and J 3 bases, with 17 bases left between them. This CDR3 has 15 amino acids. The CDR3 loop reads CAWSKLGRGDYGYTF. DNA for the CDR3: TGTGCCTGGAGCAAGTTGGGGAGGGGAGACTATGGCTACACCTTC.

The CDR3 region is CASGLVLAGGTDTQYF. Here the CDR3 DNA reads TGTGCTAGTGGTTTGGTGCTAGCGGGAGGAACAGATACGCAGTATTTT. The chain recombines TRBV12-5 with TRBJ2-3; 11 nucleotides agree with TRBD2. This CDR3 is 16 amino acids long. In germline, CDR1 is LGHNT, CDR2 FRNRAP. The junction had 2 bases not matched to a gene; V was cut back by 0 bases and J by 3 bases.

This clone was detected once. This rearrangement joins TRBV27 to TRBJ1-5; no firm D call. Trimming cost V 4 bases and J 6 bases, with 16 bases left between them. Germline CDR1 MNHEY, CDR2 SMNVEV (reference sequence). This CDR3 is 15 amino acids long. The CDR3 DNA follows: TGTGCCAGCAGTTCCGTTTGGCGGAGTGGTCAGCCCCAGCATTTT. Amino acids: CASSSVWRSGQPQHF.

J is TRBJ2-7 and V is TRBV10-2; 12 nucleotides align to TRBD2. This CDR3 spans 15 amino acids. Germline V lookup: CDR1 WSHSY, CDR2 SAAADI. The J segment lost 5 bases and the V segment lost 8 bases, leaving 10 bases of the junction unmatched. The CDR3 spells CASDPGLAGNHEQYF. CDR3 in DNA: TGCGCCAGCGACCCCGGACTAGCGGGAAACCACGAGCAGTACTTC.

J is TRBJ2-7 and V is TRBV7-9, with 9 nucleotides matching TRBD1. With V trimmed by 3 bases and J by 1 base, 10 bases remained unmatched. This CDR3 spans 17 amino acids. Germline CDR1 is SEHNR and CDR2 is FQNEAQ (reference sequence). In DNA, the CDR3 is TGTGCCAGCAGCTTCCCTCCGGGACAGGGATCGTCCTACGAGCAGTACTTC. Translation gives CASSFPPGQGSSYEQYF.

The chain recombines TRBV3-1 (or the pseudogene TRBV3-2) with TRBJ2-1, with 7 bases fitting TRBD1. Germline CDR1 LGHDT, CDR2 YNNKEL (reference sequence). V was pared by 4 bases and J by 2 bases, with 8 bases of the junction left unmatched. The CDR3 spans 16 residues. The CDR3, as DNA: TGTGCCAGCAGCCCATCGGGACAGCCCGCCTACAATGAGCAGTTCTTC. Amino acid sequence: CASSPSGQPAYNEQFF.

This rearrangement joins TRBV7-8 to TRBJ2-3, with TRBD2 identical over 10 bases. Germline CDR1 reads SGHVS; CDR2 reads FQNEAQ. J lost 4 bases, V lost 5 bases, and 9 bases had no gene match. The CDR3 runs 16 residues. The CDR3 DNA reads as TGTGCCAGCAGCCTTACTAGCGGGATTGGATCAGATACGCAGTATTTT. As protein: CASSLTSGIGSDTQYF.

The V and J genes are TRBV11-3 and TRBJ2-5, with 7 bases that match TRBD1. Germline-derived CDR1 and CDR2 are SGHNT and YENEEA. CDR3 size: 15 residues. Losses at the gene ends were 7 bases for V and 7 bases for J; bases not matched to a gene: 15. The CDR3 loop reads CASIHRRRQGMTQYF. The DNA for the CDR3 is TGTGCCAGCATCCACCGGCGGAGACAGGGCATGACCCAGTACTTC. Full variable domain (remainder filled in from reference TRBV11-3 and TRBJ2-5): EAGVVQSPRYKIIEKKQPVAFWCNPISGHNTLYWYLQNLGQGPELLIRYENEEAVDDSQLPKDRFSAERLKGVDSTLKIQPAELGDSAVYLCASIHRRRQGMTQYFGPGTRLLVL.

The rearrangement joins TRBV19 to TRBJ2-3, with 10 nucleotides matching TRBD1. Trimming cost V 6 bases and J 5 bases; bases outside gene matches: 11. Germline CDR1 and CDR2: LNHDA and SQIVND (reference sequence). The CDR3 is made up of 16 amino acids. This CDR3 is CASSPGTGAERDTQYF. CDR3 DNA sequence: TGTGCCAGTAGCCCCGGGACAGGGGCGGAGAGAGATACGCAGTATTTT.

The genes are TRBV5-6 and TRBJ2-1; 11 bases map to TRBD2. With V trimmed by 4 bases and J by 2 bases, 2 bases remained unmatched. The CDR3 has 15 amino acids. CDR1 is SGHDT, CDR2 YYEEEE, per germline. The CDR3 region has the DNA TGTGCCAGCAGCCAGACTAGCGGGACCTACAATGAGCAGTTCTTC. This gives the protein CASSQTSGTYNEQFF. Variable domain in full (rest from reference TRBV5-6 and TRBJ2-1): DAGVTQSPTHLIKTRGQQVTLRCSPKSGHDTVSWYQQALGQGPQFIFQYYEEEERQRGNFPDRFSGHQFPNYSSELNVNALLLGDSALYLCASSQTSGTYNEQFFGPGTRLTVL.

This clone was seen just once. J is TRBJ2-1 and V is TRBV5-8; weak D call: TRBD2 (5 bases). This CDR3 is 11 amino acids long. The germline gives CDR1 SGHTS, CDR2 YDEGEE. The V gene lost 3 bases and the J gene lost 14 bases, with 12 bases spanning the gap. The CDR3 nucleotides are TGTGCCAGCAGCTCCCGGTCAGCGGAGTTCTTC. Protein product: CASSSRSAEFF.

The V and J genes are TRBV18 and TRBJ1-3, with a tentative D call TRBD1 (5 bases). This CDR3 has 16 amino acids. Germline CDR1 reads KGHSH; CDR2 reads LQKENI. Trimming cost V 3 bases and J 0 bases, with 12 bases left between them. The DNA of the CDR3 is TGTGCCAGCTCACCGGCCCGGGGGGACTCTGGAAACACCATATATTTT. It translates to CASSPARGDSGNTIYF.

The chain joins TRBV6-6 to TRBJ1-5; D is unclear. The V end was cut by 6 bases, the J end by 2 bases, with 14 bases between. The CDR3 is 15 residues long. CDR1 MNHNY and CDR2 SVGAGI come from the germline V gene (reference sequence). CDR3 in amino acids: CASRSRGGGNQPQHF. In DNA form, the CDR3 reads TGTGCCAGCAGATCCCGAGGTGGTGGCAATCAGCCCCAGCATTTT.

The J gene is TRBJ1-1, the V gene TRBV7-2; no clear D. Between the trimmed V and J ends, which lost 5 bases and 1 base, there was a span of 8 bases. Germline CDR1 reads SGHTA; CDR2 reads FQGNSA. The CDR3 is 13 residues long. This CDR3 is CASSPRQNTEAFF. The CDR3 DNA reads as TGTGCCAGCAGCCCGCGACAGAACACTGAAGCTTTCTTT.